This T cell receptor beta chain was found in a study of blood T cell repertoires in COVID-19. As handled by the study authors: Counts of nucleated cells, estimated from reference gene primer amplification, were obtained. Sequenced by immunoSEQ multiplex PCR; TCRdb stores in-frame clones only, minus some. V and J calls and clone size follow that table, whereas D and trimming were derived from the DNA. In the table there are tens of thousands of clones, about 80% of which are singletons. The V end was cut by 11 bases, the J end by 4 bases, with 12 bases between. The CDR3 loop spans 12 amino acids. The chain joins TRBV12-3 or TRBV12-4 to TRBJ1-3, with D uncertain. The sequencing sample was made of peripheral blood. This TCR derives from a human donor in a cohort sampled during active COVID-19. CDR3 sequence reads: CAGKAGGNTIYF. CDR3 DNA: TGTGCCGGAAAGGCAGGCGGAAACACCATATATTTT.